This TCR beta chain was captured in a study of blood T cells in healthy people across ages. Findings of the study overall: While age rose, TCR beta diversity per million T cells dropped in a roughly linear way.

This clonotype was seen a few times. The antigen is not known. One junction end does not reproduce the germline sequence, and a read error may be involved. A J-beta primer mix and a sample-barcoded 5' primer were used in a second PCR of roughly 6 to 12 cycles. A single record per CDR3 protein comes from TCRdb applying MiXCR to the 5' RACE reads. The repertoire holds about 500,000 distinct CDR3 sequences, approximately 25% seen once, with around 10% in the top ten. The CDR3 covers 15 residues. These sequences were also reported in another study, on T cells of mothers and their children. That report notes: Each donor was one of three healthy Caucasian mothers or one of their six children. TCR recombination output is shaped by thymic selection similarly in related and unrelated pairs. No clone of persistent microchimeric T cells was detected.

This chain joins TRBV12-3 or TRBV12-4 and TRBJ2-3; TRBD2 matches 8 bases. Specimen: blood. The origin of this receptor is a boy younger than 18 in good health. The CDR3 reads CACRLAGHSTDTQYF. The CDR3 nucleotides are TGTGCCTGCAGATTAGCGGGACATAGCACAGATACGCAGTATTTT.